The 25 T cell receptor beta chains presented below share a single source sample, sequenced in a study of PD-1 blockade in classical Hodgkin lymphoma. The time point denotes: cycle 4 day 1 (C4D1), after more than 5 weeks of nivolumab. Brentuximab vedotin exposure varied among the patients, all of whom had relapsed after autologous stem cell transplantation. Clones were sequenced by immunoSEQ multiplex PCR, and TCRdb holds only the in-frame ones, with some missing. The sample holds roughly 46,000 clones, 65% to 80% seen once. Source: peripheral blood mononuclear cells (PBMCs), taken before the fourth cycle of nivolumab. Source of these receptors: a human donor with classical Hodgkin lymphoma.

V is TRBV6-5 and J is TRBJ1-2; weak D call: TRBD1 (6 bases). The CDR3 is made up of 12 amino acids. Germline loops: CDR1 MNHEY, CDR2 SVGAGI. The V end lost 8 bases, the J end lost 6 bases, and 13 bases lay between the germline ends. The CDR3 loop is CASQGTGDGYTF. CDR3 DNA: TGTGCCAGCCAGGGGACGGGAGATGGCTACACCTTC.

CDR3 sequence reads: CASSLAEGRTGELFF. CDR3 nucleotides: TGTGCCAGCAGCTTGGCCGAAGGTCGTACCGGGGAGCTGTTTTTT. This rearrangement joins TRBV5-6 to TRBJ2-2; the D is unclear. The CDR3 covers 15 residues. Trimming left V 0 bases short and J 5 bases short, with 11 bases between. Germline CDR1 and CDR2: SGHDT and YYEEEE.

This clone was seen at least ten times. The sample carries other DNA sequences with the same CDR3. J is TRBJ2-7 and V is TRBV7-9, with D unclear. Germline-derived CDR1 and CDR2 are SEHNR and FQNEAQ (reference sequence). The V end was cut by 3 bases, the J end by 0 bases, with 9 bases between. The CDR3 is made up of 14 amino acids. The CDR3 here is CASSFTSVSYEQYF. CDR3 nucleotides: TGTGCCAGCAGCTTTACGTCCGTCTCCTACGAGCAGTACTTC.

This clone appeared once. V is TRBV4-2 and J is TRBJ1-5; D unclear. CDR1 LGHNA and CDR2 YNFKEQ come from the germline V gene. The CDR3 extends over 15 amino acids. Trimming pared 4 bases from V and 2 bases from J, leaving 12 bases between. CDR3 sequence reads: CASSRTLAGNQPQHF. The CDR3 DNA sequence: TGTGCCAGCAGCCGGACTCTGGCGGGCAATCAGCCCCAGCATTTT.

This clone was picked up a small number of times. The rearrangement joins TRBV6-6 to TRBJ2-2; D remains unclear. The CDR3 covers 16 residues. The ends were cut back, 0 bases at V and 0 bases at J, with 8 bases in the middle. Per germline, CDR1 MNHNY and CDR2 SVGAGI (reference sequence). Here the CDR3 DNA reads TGTGCCAGCAGTTACTCGAGGCTCGCGAACACCGGGGAGCTGTTTTTT. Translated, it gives CASSYSRLANTGELFF.

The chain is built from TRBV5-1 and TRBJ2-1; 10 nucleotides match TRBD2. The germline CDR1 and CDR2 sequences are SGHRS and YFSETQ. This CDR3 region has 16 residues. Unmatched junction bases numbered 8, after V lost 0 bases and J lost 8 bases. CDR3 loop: CASSLGASGRGDEQFF. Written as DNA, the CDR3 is TGCGCCAGCAGCTTGGGGGCTAGCGGGAGAGGGGATGAGCAGTTCTTC.

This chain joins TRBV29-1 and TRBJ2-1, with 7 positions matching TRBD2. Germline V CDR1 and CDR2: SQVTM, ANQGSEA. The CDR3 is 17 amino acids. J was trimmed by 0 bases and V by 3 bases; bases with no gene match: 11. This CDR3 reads CSVERPGGSSSYNEQFF. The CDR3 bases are TGCAGCGTTGAGAGGCCCGGCGGGAGTAGCTCCTACAATGAGCAGTTCTTC.

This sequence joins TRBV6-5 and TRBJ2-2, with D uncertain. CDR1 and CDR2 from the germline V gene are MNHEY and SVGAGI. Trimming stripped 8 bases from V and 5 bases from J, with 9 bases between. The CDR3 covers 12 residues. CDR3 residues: CASGLSTGELFF. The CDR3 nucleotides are TGTGCCAGCGGTCTCTCGACCGGGGAGCTGTTTTTT.

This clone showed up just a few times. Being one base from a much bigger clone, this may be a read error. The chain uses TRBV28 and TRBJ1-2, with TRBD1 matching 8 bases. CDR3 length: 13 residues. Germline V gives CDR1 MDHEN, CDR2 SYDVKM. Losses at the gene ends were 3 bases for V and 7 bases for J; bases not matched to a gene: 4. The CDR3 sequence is CASSFRGQVGYTF. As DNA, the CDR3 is TGTGCCAGCAGTTTCAGGGGGCAGGTTGGCTACACCTTC.

CDR3 loop: CASSQVQGYEQFF. CDR3 nucleotides: TGCGCCAGCAGCCAGGTTCAGGGCTATGAGCAGTTCTTC. The chain uses TRBV4-1 and TRBJ2-1; weak D call: TRBD1 (5 bases). CDR1 and CDR2 (germline): MGHRA, YSYEKL. The CDR3 runs 13 residues. Trimming took 3 bases from V and 8 from J, leaving 11 bases between them.

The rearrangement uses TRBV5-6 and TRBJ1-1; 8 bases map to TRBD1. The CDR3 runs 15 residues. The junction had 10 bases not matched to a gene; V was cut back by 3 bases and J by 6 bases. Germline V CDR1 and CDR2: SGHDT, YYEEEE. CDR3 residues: CASSYGQGDVAEAFF. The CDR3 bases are TGTGCCAGCAGCTACGGACAGGGCGATGTCGCTGAAGCTTTCTTT.

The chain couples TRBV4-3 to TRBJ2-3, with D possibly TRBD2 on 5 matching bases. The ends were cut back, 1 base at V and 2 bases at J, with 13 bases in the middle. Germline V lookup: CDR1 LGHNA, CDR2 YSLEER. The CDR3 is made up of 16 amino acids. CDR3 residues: CASSQVPAETTDTQYF. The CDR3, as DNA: TGCGCCAGCAGCCAAGTCCCAGCGGAGACCACAGATACGCAGTATTTT.

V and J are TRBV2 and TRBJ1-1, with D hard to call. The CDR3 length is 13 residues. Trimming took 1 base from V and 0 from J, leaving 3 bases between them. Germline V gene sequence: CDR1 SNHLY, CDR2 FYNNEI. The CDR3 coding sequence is TGTGCCAGCAGTGAAGAAGTGAACACTGAAGCTTTCTTT. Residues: CASSEEVNTEAFF.

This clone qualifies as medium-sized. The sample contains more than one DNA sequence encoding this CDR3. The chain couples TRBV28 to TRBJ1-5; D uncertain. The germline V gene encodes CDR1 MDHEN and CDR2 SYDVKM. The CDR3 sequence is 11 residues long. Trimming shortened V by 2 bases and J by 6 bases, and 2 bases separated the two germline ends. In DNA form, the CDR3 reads TGTGCCAGCAGTTTAGGTCAGCCCCAGCATTTT. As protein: CASSLGQPQHF.

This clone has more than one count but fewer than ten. In nucleotides, the CDR3 is TGCGCCAGCAGTGAAAGGCTCCAAGAGACCCAGTACTTC. Protein sequence: CASSERLQETQYF. The rearrangement uses TRBV10-1 and TRBJ2-5; D uncertain. CDR1 is WNHNN and CDR2 is SYGVQD in the germline V gene (reference sequence). With 3 bases removed from V and 1 base from J, the gap between germline ends came to 6 bases. The CDR3 loop spans 13 amino acids.

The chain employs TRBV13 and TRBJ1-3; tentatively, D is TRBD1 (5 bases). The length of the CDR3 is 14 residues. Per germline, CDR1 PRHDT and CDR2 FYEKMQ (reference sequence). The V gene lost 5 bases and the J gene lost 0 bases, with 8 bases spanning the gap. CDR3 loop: CASSEGISGNTIYF. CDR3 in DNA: TGTGCCAGCAGCGAGGGGATCTCTGGAAACACCATATATTTT. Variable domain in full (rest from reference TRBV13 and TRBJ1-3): AAGVIQSPRHLIKEKRETATLKCYPIPRHDTVYWYQQGPGQDPQFLISFYEKMQSDKGSIPDRFSAQQFSDYHSELNMSSLELGDSALYFCASSEGISGNTIYFGEGSWLTVV.

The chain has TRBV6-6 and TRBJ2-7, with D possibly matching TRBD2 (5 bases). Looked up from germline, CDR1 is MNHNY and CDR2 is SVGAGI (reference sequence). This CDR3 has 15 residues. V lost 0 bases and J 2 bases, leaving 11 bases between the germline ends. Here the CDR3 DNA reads TGTGCCAGCAGTTACTCAGGTAGCGACACCTACGAGCAGTACTTC. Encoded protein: CASSYSGSDTYEQYF.

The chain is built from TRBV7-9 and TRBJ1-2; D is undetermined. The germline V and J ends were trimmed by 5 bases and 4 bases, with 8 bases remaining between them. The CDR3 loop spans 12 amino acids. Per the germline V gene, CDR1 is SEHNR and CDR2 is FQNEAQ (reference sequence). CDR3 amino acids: CASSERVYGYTF. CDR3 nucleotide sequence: TGTGCCAGCAGCGAAAGGGTCTATGGCTACACCTTC.

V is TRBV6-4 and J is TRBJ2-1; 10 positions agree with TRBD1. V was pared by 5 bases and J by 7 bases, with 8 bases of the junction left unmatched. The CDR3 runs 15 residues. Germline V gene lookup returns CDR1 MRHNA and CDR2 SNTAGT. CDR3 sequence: CASSKTGGAENEQFF. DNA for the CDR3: TGTGCCAGCAGTAAGACAGGGGGCGCTGAAAATGAGCAGTTCTTC.

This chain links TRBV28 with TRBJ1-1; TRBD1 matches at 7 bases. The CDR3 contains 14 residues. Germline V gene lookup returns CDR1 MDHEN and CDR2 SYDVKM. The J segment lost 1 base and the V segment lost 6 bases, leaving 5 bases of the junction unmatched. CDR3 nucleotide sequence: TGTGCCAGCAGCTTCAGGGGGTCGAACACTGAAGCTTTCTTT. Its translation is CASSFRGSNTEAFF.

The CDR3 reads CASSARQGPYEQYF. The CDR3 DNA sequence: TGTGCCAGCAGCGCTCGACAGGGCCCCTACGAGCAGTACTTC. V usage is TRBV7-8 and J usage is TRBJ2-7; TRBD1 aligns across 7 bases. The CDR3 covers 14 residues. V was pared by 5 bases and J by 2 bases, with 6 bases of the junction left unmatched. Per germline, CDR1 SGHVS and CDR2 FQNEAQ.

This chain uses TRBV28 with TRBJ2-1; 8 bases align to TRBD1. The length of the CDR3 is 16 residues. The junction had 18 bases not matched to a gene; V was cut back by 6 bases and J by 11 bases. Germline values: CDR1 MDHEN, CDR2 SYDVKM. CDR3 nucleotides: TGTGCCAGCAGCCTCCCAACCACAGGGGGAACAATGAAGCAGTTCTTC. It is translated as CASSLPTTGGTMKQFF. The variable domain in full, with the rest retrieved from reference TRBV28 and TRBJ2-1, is DVKVTQSSRYLVKRTGEKVFLECVQDMDHENMFWYRQDPGLGLRLIYFSYDVKMKEKGDIPEGYSVSREKKERFSLILESASTNQTSMYLCASSLPTTGGTMKQFFGPGTRLTVL.

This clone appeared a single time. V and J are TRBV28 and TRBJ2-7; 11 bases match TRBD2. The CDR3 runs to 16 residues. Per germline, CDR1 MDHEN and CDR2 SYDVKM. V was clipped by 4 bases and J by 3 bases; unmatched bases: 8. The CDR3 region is CASSYHLAGGNYEQYF. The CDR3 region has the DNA TGTGCCAGCAGTTACCACTTAGCGGGAGGGAACTACGAGCAGTACTTC.

CDR3 coding DNA: TGCGCCAGCGGGACTGCTTCTGGAAACACCATATATTTT. Protein sequence: CASGTASGNTIYF. The chain uses TRBV5-1 and TRBJ1-3; TRBD1 is a possible D gene (5 bases). The germline CDR1 and CDR2 sequences are SGHRS and YFSETQ. Trimming shortened V by 7 bases and J by 1 base, and 9 bases separated the two germline ends. The CDR3 loop spans 13 amino acids.

This CDR3 is CASSTHYEQYF. The CDR3 DNA reads as TGTGCCAGCAGTACCCACTACGAGCAGTACTTC. This chain uses TRBV28 with TRBJ2-7; D is unresolved. Germline CDR1 is MDHEN and CDR2 is SYDVKM. Trimming cost V 5 bases and J 3 bases, with 5 bases left between them. The CDR3 sequence is 11 residues long.